This T cell receptor (beta chain) was sequenced during a study of T cells in Graves' hyperthyroidism and ophthalmopathy (dated by TCRdb to about 2019). About the full investigation: A discovery cohort of around 100 patients, approximately 45 with Graves' ophthalmopathy and about 58 with stable Graves' hyperthyroidism, was used to find distinguishing TCR V-J signatures. Prospective prediction of ophthalmopathy was tested in an independent validation cohort of approximately 19 hyperthyroidism patients and approximately 17 patients who later progressed to ophthalmopathy. The roughly 91 discovery patients were randomly divided into training and test sets at a 7:3 ratio. In several Graves' hyperthyroidism patients, the study also compared T-cell repertoires from thyroid tissue with T-cell repertoires from blood. After blood sampling, hyperthyroidism patients were treated with methimazole at a starting dose of 30 mg daily, and ophthalmopathy patients were treated with high-dose intravenous methylprednisolone. The paper reports TCR Vbeta CDR3 sequencing of some 140 peripheral blood samples: approximately 43 ophthalmopathy, fewer than 80 hyperthyroidism and approximately 17 progressor patients.

Comments on this clonotype: This clone's antigen is unknown. No qualities accompany the bases; no much larger clone lies one base away.

Amplification of TCR beta CDR3 regions was carried out from RNA transcripts. For the first round of RT-PCR on the TCR CDR3, the HTBI primer set was used together with the Qiagen OneStep RT-PCR kit. Libraries were constructed in a second round of multiplex PCR, after which size selection and purification were carried out. The libraries were sequenced on an Illumina HiSeq2000 using paired-end 100 bp reads. As for the original processing: SOAPnuke was used to process the raw data, throwing out any read that contained adapters or uncalled bases, had a mean Phred below 15, or lacked an exact constant-primer or identifier match. High-quality paired reads were merged with COPE v1.2.5, and unique nucleotide sequences were defined as clonotypes. Clonotypes were aligned to IMGT TRBV, TRBD and TRBJ reference segments using MiTCR v1.1. The analysis was restricted to V-J combinations with a frequency above 0.0001, which together covered approximately 99% of the repertoires. The TCS score was defined as F50 (clonal expansion) divided by E x V (chaos), with BLOSUM62-based TCRdist calculated between CDR3 peptides within each V-J. Welch's t-statistics and random forest reduced 450 to 600 V-J features to 13, which were used in a naive Bayes classifier (R e1071). The Morisita-Horn index was used to measure how similar the thyroid and blood repertoires were. TCRdb took the public reads, trimmed them with fastp at Q25, ran MiXCR for clone calling and kept in-frame beta chains. Each entry merges the rows of one CDR3 protein and shows their most common DNA and genes. In this record, the V and J calls reflect TCRdb's handling and not the investigators' own analysis. The sample includes fewer than 750,000 distinct CDR3 sequences, with about 43% observed a single time. Clones ranked in the top ten supply more than 7% of the sample.

V lost 7 bases and J lost 6 bases, and the count of bases not matched to a germline gene is 12. Counted from cysteine to phenylalanine, this CDR3 has 15 amino acids. Of all the DNA, just the CDR3 is kept, 45 bases in frame from base 1. For CDR1 and CDR2, the germline V gene lists SNHLY and FYNNEI. Stable Graves' hyperthyroidism was defined as the absence of progression to ophthalmopathy over 18 months of follow-up. Hyperthyroidism patients were newly diagnosed, had a disease duration of under 2 months, and were aged 18 to 65 years. The study excluded patients with uncontrolled infections, other autoimmune diseases, pregnancy or lactation. Diagnoses were established on the basis of clinical symptoms, serum thyroxine and TRAb, thyroid ultrasound, and orbital computed tomography. Total RNA was extracted using Trizol reagent, and RNA quality was assessed on an Agilent 2100 Bioanalyzer. Broader findings and caveats from the paper: Most expanded thyroid clonotypes (frequency above 0.001) were also detected in blood, suggesting blood repertoires may reflect thyroid immune responses. A 13 V-J signature model separated ophthalmopathy from stable hyperthyroidism, with approximately 87% sensitivity and 81% to 82% specificity in cross-validation and 80%/75% in testing. Sample size was not statistically predetermined, and investigators were not blinded to group allocation. In validation, progression to ophthalmopathy was predicted by the model with almost 71% sensitivity and roughly 72% specificity, a median of about 6 months before onset.

The TCR comes from a young woman with Graves' hyperthyroidism. This chain is built from TRBV2 and TRBJ2-7; TRBD2 matches 10 bases in the middle. The sequencing sample was made of peripheral blood or thyroid tissue (not recorded which). CDR3 loop: CASTLAGAMVGEQYF. The DNA sequence is TGTGCCAGCACTCTAGCGGGAGCAATGGTCGGCGAGCAGTACTTC.